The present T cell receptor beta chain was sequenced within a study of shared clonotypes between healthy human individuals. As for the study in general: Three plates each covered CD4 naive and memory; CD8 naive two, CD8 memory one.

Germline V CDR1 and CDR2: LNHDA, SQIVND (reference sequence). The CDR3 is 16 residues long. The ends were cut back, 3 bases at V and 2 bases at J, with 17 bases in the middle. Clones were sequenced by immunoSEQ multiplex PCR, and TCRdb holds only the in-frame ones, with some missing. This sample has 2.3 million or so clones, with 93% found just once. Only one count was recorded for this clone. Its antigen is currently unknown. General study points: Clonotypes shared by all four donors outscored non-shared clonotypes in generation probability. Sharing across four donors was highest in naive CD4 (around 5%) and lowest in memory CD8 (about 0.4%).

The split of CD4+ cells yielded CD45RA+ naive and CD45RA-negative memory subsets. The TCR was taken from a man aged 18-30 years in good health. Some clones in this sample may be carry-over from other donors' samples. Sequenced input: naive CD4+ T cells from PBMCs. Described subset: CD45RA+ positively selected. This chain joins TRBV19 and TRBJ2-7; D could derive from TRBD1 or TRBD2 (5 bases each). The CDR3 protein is CASSMSYRDGAYEQYF. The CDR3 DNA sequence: TGTGCCAGTAGTATGTCTTACCGGGACGGAGCCTACGAGCAGTACTTC. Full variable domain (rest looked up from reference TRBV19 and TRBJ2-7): DGGITQSPKYLFRKEGQNVTLSCEQNLNHDAMYWYRQDPGQGLRLIYYSQIVNDFQKGDIAEGYSVSREKKESFPLTVTSAQKNPTAFYLCASSMSYRDGAYEQYFGPGTRLTVT.